Sequencing of this T cell receptor beta chain was carried out in a study of Graves' ophthalmopathy and Graves' hyperthyroidism. Study in general: Cases classed as stable hyperthyroidism had no ophthalmopathy within 18 months of follow-up.

The CDR3 sequence is 12 residues long. Germline V lookup: CDR1 ENHRY, CDR2 SYGVKD. After removal of 11 bases from V and 7 bases from J, the junction contained 8 bases not matched to a gene. The TCR beta CDR3 regions underwent amplification from RNA transcripts. Scientists carried out first-round RT-PCR using HTBI primers and then a second-round multiplex PCR. TCRdb processed the multiplex PCR reads anew with MiXCR; each CDR3 protein has one entry. Here the sample spans over a million distinct CDR3 sequences, around a third being singletons. Findings and caveats of the study: Detected in blood as well were most expanded thyroid clonotypes with frequency above 0.001. For predicting ophthalmopathy progression, the model had 60% to 71% sensitivity and approximately 72% specificity.

The diagnostic workup employed clinical symptoms, serum thyroxine, TRAb, thyroid ultrasound and orbital computed tomography. This clonotype was counted a few times. Antigen unknown. Sequencing was performed on peripheral blood or thyroid tissue (not recorded which). The sequence came from an adult man with Graves' hyperthyroidism. This chain connects TRBV10-3 to TRBJ1-5; TRBD1 aligns across 7 bases. CDR3 nucleotides: TGTGCCGTAGGACAGGTCACCCAGCCCCAGCATTTT. Amino acids: CAVGQVTQPQHF.